What follows are 27 T cell receptor beta chains derived from one specimen sequenced in a study of CD8+ T cells in alopecia areata. Extraction of RNA preceded its reverse transcription into cDNA, which served as the sequencing template. The assay was immunoSEQ multiplex PCR, and TCRdb's table has in-frame clones only and misses some. The sample has fewer than 200,000 clones; 50% to 65% are singletons. The treatment: oral pan-JAK inhibitor, 5-10 mg twice daily. The source material was CD4+ T cells sorted from blood, sampled at week 24, from a patient treated with tofacitinib. These receptors were obtained from a human donor with alopecia areata.

This clone was counted a few times. This chain connects TRBV9 to TRBJ2-5, with D possibly matching TRBD2 (6 bases). The CDR3 is 15 residues long. V was pared by 2 bases and J by 2 bases, with 13 bases between. Germline CDR1 reads SGDLS; CDR2 reads YYNGEE. The CDR3 loop is CASSVPPGLQETQYF. In DNA, the CDR3 is TGTGCCAGCAGCGTGCCACCGGGACTTCAAGAGACCCAGTACTTC.

This clone has just a few counts. This sequence joins TRBV7-6 and TRBJ1-6; D may be TRBD1 (5 bases). Trimming pared 0 bases from V and 9 bases from J, leaving 12 bases between. CDR3 length: 15 amino acids. Germline values: CDR1 SGHVS, CDR2 FNYEAQ. The CDR3 DNA reads as TGTGCCAGCAGCTTAGCTGCTGGGGACGGTTCACCCCTCCACTTT. Protein: CASSLAAGDGSPLHF.

There are a few counts of this clone. The chain recombines TRBV7-2 with TRBJ1-1, with a tentative D call TRBD1 (6 bases). The CDR3 has 14 residues. Trimming stripped 5 bases from V and 4 bases from J, with 14 bases between. Germline V gene sequence: CDR1 SGHTA, CDR2 FQGNSA. CDR3 nucleotides: TGTGCCAGCAGCCATACCAGGGGTAGCACTGAAGCTTTCTTT. Amino acids: CASSHTRGSTEAFF.

Only a few counts were recorded for this clone. The V call is TRBV25-1, the J call TRBJ2-7, with no clear D. The germline CDR1 and CDR2 sequences are MGHDK and SYGVNS. V was shortened by 0 bases and J by 5 bases, with 5 bases between the two germline ends. This CDR3 contains 12 residues. CDR3 protein: CASSEYGHEQYF. CDR3 sequence (DNA): TGTGCCAGCAGTGAATATGGGCACGAGCAGTACTTC.

The chain carries TRBV30 and TRBJ2-2, with TRBD2 as a possible D gene (7 bases). The CDR3 loop spans 15 amino acids. The V end lost 0 bases, the J end lost 6 bases, and 14 bases lay between the germline ends. The germline V gene has CDR1 GTSNPN and CDR2 SVGIG (reference sequence). The chain's CDR3 is CAWSVLRGAPGELFF. CDR3 sequence (DNA): TGTGCCTGGAGTGTACTTCGGGGGGCCCCCGGGGAGCTGTTTTTT.

This clone was seen only a few times. The chain uses TRBV7-2 and TRBJ2-2; D uncertain. Trimming shortened V by 6 bases and J by 2 bases, and 10 bases separated the two germline ends. The CDR3 covers 14 residues. Germline-derived CDR1 and CDR2 are SGHTA and FQGNSA. The CDR3 protein is CASSYEVNTGELFF. DNA for the CDR3: TGTGCCAGCAGTTATGAGGTTAACACCGGGGAGCTGTTTTTT.

The chain links TRBV29-1 to TRBJ2-4, with 8 bases aligning to TRBD1. This CDR3 has 14 amino acids. Germline trimming cut 6 bases from V and 1 base from J; bases unmatched to any gene: 5. The germline V gene has CDR1 SQVTM and CDR2 ANQGSEA. CDR3 DNA sequence: TGCAGCGTCTTGACAGGGGAGGCCAAAAACATTCAGTACTTC. Protein: CSVLTGEAKNIQYF. Filled out from reference TRBV29-1 and TRBJ2-4, the complete variable domain reads SAVISQKPSRDICQRGTSLTIQCQVDSQVTMMFWYRQQPGQSLTLIATANQGSEATYESGFVIDKFPISRPNLTFSTLTVSNMSPEDSSIYLCSVLTGEAKNIQYFGAGTRLSVL.

This chain joins TRBV5-1 and TRBJ2-7; a possible D gene is TRBD2 (5 bases). The ends were cut back, 3 bases at V and 6 bases at J, with 16 bases in the middle. The CDR3 has 14 residues. The germline V gene has CDR1 SGHRS and CDR2 YFSETQ. CDR3 DNA: TGCGCCAGCAGCTCCCAGGACTCTGCGGGCGAGCAGTACTTC. Translation: CASSSQDSAGEQYF.

This clone was seen a few times. The chain recombines TRBV2 with TRBJ2-1; tentatively, D is TRBD2 (5 bases). Germline CDR1 and CDR2: SNHLY and FYNNEI. This CDR3 spans 14 amino acids. Trimming stripped 6 bases from V and 0 bases from J, with 9 bases between. CDR3 DNA sequence: TGTGCCAGCAGAAGGAGGAGCTCCTACAATGAGCAGTTCTTC. Translated, it gives CASRRRSSYNEQFF.

The chain is built from TRBV30 and TRBJ1-5; D is unclear. This CDR3 region has 13 residues. The germline V and J ends were trimmed by 5 bases and 1 base, with 9 bases remaining between them. The germline CDR1 and CDR2 sequences are GTSNPN and SVGIG (reference sequence). The CDR3 bases are TGTGCCTGGGGCTATGACAGCAATCAGCCCCAGCATTTT. Its translation: CAWGYDSNQPQHF.

This clone was picked up a small number of times. The sample holds other DNA sequences that translate to the same CDR3. This sequence joins TRBV19 and TRBJ2-3; 10 bases are a match to TRBD2. V lost 3 bases and J lost 0; bases outside the gene matches: 3. The CDR3 length is 16 residues. The germline gives CDR1 LNHDA, CDR2 SQIVND (reference sequence). CDR3 region: CASSIASGGSTDTQYF. The CDR3, as DNA: TGTGCCAGTAGTATCGCTAGCGGGGGCAGCACAGATACGCAGTATTTT.

The V gene is TRBV27, the J gene TRBJ2-2; 10 nucleotides agree with TRBD2. CDR3 length equals 14 residues. Trimming took 6 bases from V and 4 from J; bases not matched to a gene: 2. In germline, CDR1 is MNHEY, CDR2 SMNVEV (reference sequence). Written as DNA, the CDR3 is TGTGCCAGCAGACTAGCGGGGTCCACCGGGGAGCTGTTTTTT. Its protein product is CASRLAGSTGELFF.

CDR3 amino acids: CASSIPGVGYEQYF. For the CDR3, the DNA is TGTGCCAGTAGTATCCCGGGGGTCGGCTACGAGCAGTACTTC. The V call is TRBV19, the J call TRBJ2-7; TRBD2 might be the D (6 bases). V dropped 3 bases and J dropped 3 bases, with 12 bases sitting between them. Germline CDR1 reads LNHDA; CDR2 reads SQIVND (reference sequence). The CDR3 spans 14 residues.

Only a few counts were recorded for this clone. The chain carries TRBV11-2 and TRBJ2-1, with 12 bases lining up with TRBD2. This CDR3 spans 15 amino acids. Germline lookup yields CDR1 SGHAT and CDR2 FQNNGV. The V and J ends lost 5 bases and 5 bases, in that order; junction bases with no gene match: 4. CDR3 region: CASSRTSGTDNEQFF. CDR3 DNA sequence: TGTGCCAGCAGCCGGACTAGCGGGACGGACAATGAGCAGTTCTTC.

In DNA, the CDR3 is TGTGCCTGGAGTCCGATGACAGGTTTCCAGCCCCAGCATTTT. It translates to CAWSPMTGFQPQHF. The rearrangement uses TRBV30 and TRBJ1-5; a weak D match, TRBD1 (6 bases). CDR3 length equals 14 residues. Germline CDR1 and CDR2: GTSNPN and SVGIG (reference sequence). Trimming removed 2 bases from V and 7 bases from J, with 15 bases in between.

The genes are TRBV30 and TRBJ1-1; D gene unclear. The germline gives CDR1 GTSNPN, CDR2 SVGIG (reference sequence). With 2 bases removed from V and 0 bases from J, the gap between germline ends came to 10 bases. The length of the CDR3 is 14 residues. The DNA of the CDR3 is TGTGCCTGGAGTCAAAGGGTATTGAACACTGAAGCTTTCTTT. This sequence encodes CAWSQRVLNTEAFF.

V gene TRBV10-2 combines with J gene TRBJ2-5; D is perhaps TRBD1 (8 bases). This CDR3 is built from 13 residues. Germline CDR1 and CDR2: WSHSY and SAAADI. The V end lost 7 bases, the J end lost 5 bases, and 14 bases lay between the germline ends. The CDR3, as DNA: TGCGCCAGCAACACAGGGGGGGAGGAGACCCAGTACTTC. Its translation: CASNTGGEETQYF.

This chain connects TRBV2 to TRBJ2-7, with 7 nucleotides matching TRBD1. CDR1 SNHLY and CDR2 FYNNEI come from the germline V gene. After removal of 5 bases from V and 2 bases from J, the junction contained 6 bases not matched to a gene. CDR3 length equals 14 residues. CDR3: CASSLDRSTYEQYF. CDR3 nucleotide sequence: TGTGCCAGCAGTTTGGACAGGAGTACCTACGAGCAGTACTTC. Complete variable domain (other parts from reference TRBV2 and TRBJ2-7): EPEVTQTPSHQVTQMGQEVILRCVPISNHLYFYWYRQILGQKVEFLVSFYNNEISEKSEIFDDQFSVERPDGSNFTLKIRSTKLEDSAMYFCASSLDRSTYEQYFGPGTRLTVT.

The chain recombines TRBV9 with TRBJ2-5, with 11 bases matching TRBD2. This CDR3 spans 15 amino acids. The V segment lost 5 bases and the J segment 5 bases; nucleotides outside the gene matches: 8. CDR1 SGDLS and CDR2 YYNGEE come from the germline V gene. CDR3 sequence: CASSGTGTSGETQYF. The CDR3 nucleotides are TGTGCCAGCAGTGGGACCGGGACTAGCGGCGAGACCCAGTACTTC.

The rearrangement uses TRBV10-3 and TRBJ2-6; TRBD1 matches 9 bases. Germline V CDR1 and CDR2: ENHRY, SYGVKD. The junction had 8 bases not matched to a gene; V was cut back by 8 bases and J by 0 bases. The CDR3 consists of 17 residues. The CDR3 DNA reads TGTGCCATCGGTATGACAGGGGGAACCTCTGGGGCCAACGTCCTGACTTTC. It encodes CAIGMTGGTSGANVLTF.

This clone occurred once. V and J are TRBV10-3 and TRBJ2-7; tentatively, D is TRBD1 or TRBD2 (5 bases each). Germline CDR1 is ENHRY and CDR2 is SYGVKD. The CDR3 length is 11 residues. V was shortened by 6 bases and J by 6 bases, with 9 bases between the two germline ends. The CDR3 reads CAIRGTGEQYF. The CDR3 region has the DNA TGTGCCATCAGAGGGACGGGCGAGCAGTACTTC.

In this sample, this clone turned up once. The gene calls are TRBV2 and TRBJ2-1, with D possibly TRBD2 on 6 matching bases. The germline V gene encodes CDR1 SNHLY and CDR2 FYNNEI. The CDR3 extends over 15 amino acids. Trimming pared 3 bases from V and 0 bases from J, leaving 9 bases between. The CDR3, as DNA: TGTGCCAGCAGTGAGGAGGGTACCTCCTACAATGAGCAGTTCTTC. Amino acids: CASSEEGTSYNEQFF.

The gene calls are TRBV25-1 and TRBJ2-7; weak D call: TRBD2 (5 bases). V lost 6 bases and J lost 3, with 12 bases in between. This CDR3 spans 13 amino acids. The germline V gene has CDR1 MGHDK and CDR2 SYGVNS. The chain's CDR3 is CASRKPGSYEQYF. CDR3 DNA: TGTGCCAGCAGGAAACCTGGGAGCTACGAGCAGTACTTC.

The V and J genes are TRBV19 and TRBJ2-6, with D unclear. The CDR3 totals 15 residues. V was trimmed by 6 bases and J by 0 bases, leaving 9 bases between them. CDR1 LNHDA and CDR2 SQIVND come from the germline V gene (reference sequence). The CDR3 DNA reads as TGTGCCAGTAGCCTCGCCCTCTCTGGGGCCAACGTCCTGACTTTC. Translated: CASSLALSGANVLTF.

The V call is TRBV19, the J call TRBJ1-5; tentatively, D is TRBD1 (6 bases). Between the trimmed V and J ends, which lost 9 bases and 2 bases, there was a span of 11 bases. The germline CDR1 and CDR2 sequences are LNHDA and SQIVND (reference sequence). CDR3 length: 13 residues. In DNA form, the CDR3 reads TGTGCCAGCCGGACAGTCGGCAATCAGCCCCAGCATTTT. Protein: CASRTVGNQPQHF.

This clone was counted a few times. The gene calls are TRBV29-1 and TRBJ2-7; D is undetermined. The ends were cut back, 4 bases at V and 5 bases at J, with 15 bases in the middle. The germline CDR1 and CDR2 sequences are SQVTM and ANQGSEA. The CDR3 totals 13 residues. The CDR3 protein is CSVGSWGGDEQYF. The CDR3 DNA reads as TGCAGCGTTGGCAGTTGGGGTGGGGACGAGCAGTACTTC.

In its sample, this clone was seen once. The rearrangement joins TRBV30 to TRBJ2-5; TRBD2 is a possible D gene (5 bases). From germline, CDR1 is GTSNPN and CDR2 SVGIG (reference sequence). Between the trimmed V and J ends, which lost 4 bases and 5 bases, there was a span of 17 bases. The CDR3 loop spans 14 amino acids. This CDR3 reads CAWTSGPGGETQYF. CDR3 bases: TGTGCCTGGACTTCCGGACCCGGCGGGGAGACCCAGTACTTC.